This T cell receptor beta chain was recorded in a study of T-cell memory formation after mild COVID-19. Germline CDR1 is MNHNY and CDR2 is SVGAGI (reference sequence). This CDR3 spans 15 amino acids. V was clipped by 6 bases and J by 4 bases; unmatched bases: 12. A single record per CDR3 protein comes from TCRdb applying MiXCR to the 5' RACE reads. The sample has almost 550,000 distinct CDR3 sequences, about a fifth seen once. This clonotype was detected only a few times. This receptor was taken from an adult woman who had mild COVID-19 (a few samples of this study predate the infection). Cell type and time point are not known. Sequencing was performed on PBMCs or a T cell subset sorted from them (not recorded which). The rearrangement links TRBV6-6 to TRBJ2-7; 7 bases align to TRBD2. The chain's CDR3 is CASSLPGGLGYEQYF. The CDR3 bases are TGTGCCAGCAGCCTCCCGGGGGGTCTGGGTTACGAGCAGTACTTC.